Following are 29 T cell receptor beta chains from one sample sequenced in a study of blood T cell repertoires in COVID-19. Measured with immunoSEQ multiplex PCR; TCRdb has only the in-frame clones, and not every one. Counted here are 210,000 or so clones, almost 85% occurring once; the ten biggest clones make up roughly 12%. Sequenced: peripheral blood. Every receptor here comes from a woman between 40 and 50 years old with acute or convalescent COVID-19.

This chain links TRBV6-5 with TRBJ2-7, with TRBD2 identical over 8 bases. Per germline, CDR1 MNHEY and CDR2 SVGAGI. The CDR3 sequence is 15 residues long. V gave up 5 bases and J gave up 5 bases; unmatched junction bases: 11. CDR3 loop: CASSTTSGLGNEQYF. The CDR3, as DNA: TGTGCCAGCAGTACAACTAGCGGCCTAGGCAACGAGCAGTACTTC.

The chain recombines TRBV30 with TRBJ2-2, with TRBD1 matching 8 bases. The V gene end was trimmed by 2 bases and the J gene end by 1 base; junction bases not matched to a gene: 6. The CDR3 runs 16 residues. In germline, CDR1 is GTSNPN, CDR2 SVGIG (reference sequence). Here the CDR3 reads CAWSKPGQVNTGELFF. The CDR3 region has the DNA TGTGCCTGGAGTAAGCCGGGACAGGTGAACACCGGGGAGCTGTTTTTT.

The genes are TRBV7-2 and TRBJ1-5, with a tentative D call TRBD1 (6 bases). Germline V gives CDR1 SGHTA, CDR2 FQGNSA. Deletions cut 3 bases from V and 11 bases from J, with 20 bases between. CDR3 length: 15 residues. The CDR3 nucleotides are TGTGCCAGCAGCTTTAGGGACACGGGGTGGGCGTCCCAGCATTTT. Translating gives CASSFRDTGWASQHF.

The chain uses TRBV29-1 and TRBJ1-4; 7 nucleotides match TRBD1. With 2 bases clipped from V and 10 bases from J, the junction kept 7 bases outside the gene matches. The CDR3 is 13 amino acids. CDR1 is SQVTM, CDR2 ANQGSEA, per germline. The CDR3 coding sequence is TGCAGCGTTGAATTGGAGGGGGCCGGAAAACTGTTTTTT. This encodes CSVELEGAGKLFF. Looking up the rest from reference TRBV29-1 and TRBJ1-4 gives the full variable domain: SAVISQKPSRDICQRGTSLTIQCQVDSQVTMMFWYRQQPGQSLTLIATANQGSEATYESGFVIDKFPISRPNLTFSTLTVSNMSPEDSSIYLCSVELEGAGKLFFGSGTQLSVL.

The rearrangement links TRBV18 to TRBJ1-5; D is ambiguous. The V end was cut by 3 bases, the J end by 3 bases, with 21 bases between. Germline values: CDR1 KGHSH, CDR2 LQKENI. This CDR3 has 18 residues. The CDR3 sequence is CASSPEGGLWADNQPQHF. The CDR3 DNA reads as TGTGCCAGCTCACCTGAGGGCGGGCTTTGGGCCGACAATCAGCCCCAGCATTTT. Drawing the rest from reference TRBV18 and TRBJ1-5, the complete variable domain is NAGVMQNPRHLVRRRGQEARLRCSPMKGHSHVYWYRQLPEEGLKFMVYLQKENIIDESGMPKERFSAEFPKEGPSILRIQQVVRGDSAAYFCASSPEGGLWADNQPQHFGDGTRLSIL.

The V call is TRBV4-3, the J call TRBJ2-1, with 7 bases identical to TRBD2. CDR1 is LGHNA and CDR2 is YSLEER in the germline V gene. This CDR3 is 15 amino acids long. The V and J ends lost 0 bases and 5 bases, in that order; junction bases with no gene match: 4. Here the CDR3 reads CASSQDPGLNNEQFF. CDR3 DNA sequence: TGCGCCAGCAGCCAAGACCCGGGACTAAACAATGAGCAGTTCTTC.

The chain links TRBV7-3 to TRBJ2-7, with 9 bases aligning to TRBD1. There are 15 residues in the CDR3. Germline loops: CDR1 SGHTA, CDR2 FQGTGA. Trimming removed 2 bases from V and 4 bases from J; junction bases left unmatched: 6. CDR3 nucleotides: TGTGCCAGCAGCTTATTACCCGGACAGGGGTACGAGCAGTACTTC. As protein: CASSLLPGQGYEQYF.

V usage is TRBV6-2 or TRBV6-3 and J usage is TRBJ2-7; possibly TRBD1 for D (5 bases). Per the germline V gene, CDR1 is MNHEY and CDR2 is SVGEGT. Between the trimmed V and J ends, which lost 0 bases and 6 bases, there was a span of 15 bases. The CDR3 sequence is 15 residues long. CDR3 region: CASSYSGQTGLEQYF. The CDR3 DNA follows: TGTGCCAGCAGTTACTCCGGACAAACGGGTCTCGAGCAGTACTTC.

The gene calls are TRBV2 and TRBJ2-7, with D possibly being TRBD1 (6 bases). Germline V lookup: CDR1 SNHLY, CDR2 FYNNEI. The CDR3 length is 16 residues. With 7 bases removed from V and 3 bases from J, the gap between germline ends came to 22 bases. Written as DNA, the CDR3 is TGTGCCAGCACTTTAGAAGGACAGCCGAATGACTACGAGCAGTACTTC. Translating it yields CASTLEGQPNDYEQYF.

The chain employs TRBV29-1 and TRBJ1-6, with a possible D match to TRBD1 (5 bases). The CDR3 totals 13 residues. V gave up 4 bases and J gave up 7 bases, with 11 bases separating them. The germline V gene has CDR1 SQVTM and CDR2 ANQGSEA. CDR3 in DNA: TGCAGCGTTGGTGACAGAGTAAATTCACCCCTCCACTTT. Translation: CSVGDRVNSPLHF.

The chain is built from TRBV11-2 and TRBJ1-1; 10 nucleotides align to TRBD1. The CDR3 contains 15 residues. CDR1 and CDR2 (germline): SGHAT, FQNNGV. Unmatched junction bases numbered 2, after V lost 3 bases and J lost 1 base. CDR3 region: CASSLTGGPNTEAFF. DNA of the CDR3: TGTGCCAGCAGCTTGACAGGGGGCCCGAACACTGAAGCTTTCTTT.

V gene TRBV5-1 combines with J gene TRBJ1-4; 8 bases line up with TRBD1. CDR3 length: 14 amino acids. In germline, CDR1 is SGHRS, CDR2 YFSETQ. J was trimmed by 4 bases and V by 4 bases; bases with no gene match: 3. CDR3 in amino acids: CASSRDRNNEKLFF. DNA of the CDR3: TGCGCCAGCAGCCGGGACAGGAATAATGAAAAACTGTTTTTT.

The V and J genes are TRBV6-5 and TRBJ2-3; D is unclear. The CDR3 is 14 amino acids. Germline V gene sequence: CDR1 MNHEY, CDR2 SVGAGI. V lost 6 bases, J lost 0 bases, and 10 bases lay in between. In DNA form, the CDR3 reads TGTGCCAGCAGGTTCGCAACTAGCACAGATACGCAGTATTTT. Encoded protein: CASRFATSTDTQYF.

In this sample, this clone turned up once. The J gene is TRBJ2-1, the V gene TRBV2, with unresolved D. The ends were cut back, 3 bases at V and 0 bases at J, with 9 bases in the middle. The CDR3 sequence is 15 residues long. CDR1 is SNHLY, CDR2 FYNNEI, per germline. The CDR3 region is CASSDARSSYNEQFF. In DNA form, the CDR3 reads TGTGCCAGCAGTGATGCACGGAGCTCCTACAATGAGCAGTTCTTC.

CDR3 DNA sequence: TGCAGTGCTAGTGTCAGGCGGGGGTATGGCTACACCTTC. Its translation: CSASVRRGYGYTF. The V call is TRBV20-1, the J call TRBJ1-2, with D perhaps TRBD1 (5 bases). In germline, CDR1 is DFQATT, CDR2 SNEGSKA (reference sequence). Between the trimmed V and J ends, which lost 3 bases and 5 bases, there was a span of 13 bases. This CDR3 has 13 amino acids.

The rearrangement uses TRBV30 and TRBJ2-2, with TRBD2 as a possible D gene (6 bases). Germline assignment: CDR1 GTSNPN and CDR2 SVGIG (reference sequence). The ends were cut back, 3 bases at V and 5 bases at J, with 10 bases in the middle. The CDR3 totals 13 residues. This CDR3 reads CAWRPGETGELFF. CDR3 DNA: TGTGCCTGGAGGCCGGGGGAGACCGGGGAGCTGTTTTTT.

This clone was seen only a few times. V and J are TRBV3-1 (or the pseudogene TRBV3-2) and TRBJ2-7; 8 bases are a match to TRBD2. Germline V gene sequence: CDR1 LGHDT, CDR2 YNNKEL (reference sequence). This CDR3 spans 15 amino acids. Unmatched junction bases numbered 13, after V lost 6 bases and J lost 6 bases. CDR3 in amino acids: CASRPGLDRGGEQYF. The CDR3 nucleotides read TGTGCCAGCAGGCCCGGACTGGACCGGGGGGGCGAGCAGTACTTC.

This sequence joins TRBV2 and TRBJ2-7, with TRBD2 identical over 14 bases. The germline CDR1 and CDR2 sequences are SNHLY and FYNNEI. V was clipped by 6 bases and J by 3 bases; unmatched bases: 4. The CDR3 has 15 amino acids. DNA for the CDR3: TGTGCCAGCAGAGAGGGACTAGCGGGAGTCTACGAGCAGTACTTC. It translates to CASREGLAGVYEQYF.

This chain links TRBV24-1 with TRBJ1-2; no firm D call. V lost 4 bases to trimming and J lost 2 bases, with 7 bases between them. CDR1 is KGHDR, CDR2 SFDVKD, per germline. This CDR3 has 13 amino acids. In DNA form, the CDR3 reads TGTGCCACCAGTGAAGACACGAACTATGGCTACACCTTC. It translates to CATSEDTNYGYTF.

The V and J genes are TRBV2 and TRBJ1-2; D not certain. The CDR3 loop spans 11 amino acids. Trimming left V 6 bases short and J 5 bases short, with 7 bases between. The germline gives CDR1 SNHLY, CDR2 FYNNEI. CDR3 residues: CASRAQYGYTF. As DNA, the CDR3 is TGTGCCAGCAGGGCTCAATATGGCTACACCTTC.

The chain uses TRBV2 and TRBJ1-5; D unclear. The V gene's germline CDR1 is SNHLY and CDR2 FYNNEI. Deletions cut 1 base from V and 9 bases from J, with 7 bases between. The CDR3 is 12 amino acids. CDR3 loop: CASSEGRGPQHF. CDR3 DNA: TGTGCCAGCAGTGAAGGGCGGGGGCCCCAGCATTTT.

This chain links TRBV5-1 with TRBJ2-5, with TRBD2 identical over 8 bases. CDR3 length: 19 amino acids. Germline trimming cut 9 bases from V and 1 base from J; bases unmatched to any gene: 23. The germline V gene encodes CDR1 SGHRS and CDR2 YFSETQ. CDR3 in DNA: TGCGCCACGATAGTGGGGAGCGGGAGAATCGACCACCTCCAAGAGACCCAGTACTTC. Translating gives CATIVGSGRIDHLQETQYF.

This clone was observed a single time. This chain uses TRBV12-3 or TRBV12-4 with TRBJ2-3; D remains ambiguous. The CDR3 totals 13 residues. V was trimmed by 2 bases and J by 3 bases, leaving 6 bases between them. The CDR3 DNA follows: TGTGCCAGCAGTTTACCCAGTACAGATACGCAGTATTTT. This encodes CASSLPSTDTQYF.

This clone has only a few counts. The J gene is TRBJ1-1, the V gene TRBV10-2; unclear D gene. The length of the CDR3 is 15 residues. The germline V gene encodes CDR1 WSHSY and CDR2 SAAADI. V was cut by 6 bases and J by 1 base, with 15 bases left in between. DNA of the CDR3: TGCGCCAGCAGGGCCGGGAGATCCGGGAACACTGAAGCTTTCTTT. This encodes CASRAGRSGNTEAFF.

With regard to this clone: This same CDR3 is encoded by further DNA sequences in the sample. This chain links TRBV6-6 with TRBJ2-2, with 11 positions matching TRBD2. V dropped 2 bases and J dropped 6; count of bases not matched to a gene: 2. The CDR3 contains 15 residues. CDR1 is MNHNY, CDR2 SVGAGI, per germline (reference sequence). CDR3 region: CASSYIAGGAGELFF. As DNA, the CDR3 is TGTGCCAGCAGTTACATAGCGGGGGGGGCCGGGGAGCTGTTTTTT.

This CDR3 is CASSFMAGVDEQYF. Written as DNA, the CDR3 is TGTGCCAGCAGCTTCATGGCGGGAGTGGACGAGCAGTACTTC. The V and J genes are TRBV7-2 and TRBJ2-7; 7 positions agree with TRBD2. The CDR3 sequence is 14 residues long. J gave up 5 bases and V 3 bases, and 7 bases lay outside the gene matches. Germline V gene lookup returns CDR1 SGHTA and CDR2 FQGNSA.

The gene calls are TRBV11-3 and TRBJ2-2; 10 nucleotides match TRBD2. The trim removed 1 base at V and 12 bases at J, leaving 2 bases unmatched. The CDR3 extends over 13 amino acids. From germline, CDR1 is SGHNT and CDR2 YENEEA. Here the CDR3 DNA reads TGTGCCAGCAGCTTAGTAGCGGGAGGCCAGCTGTTTTTT. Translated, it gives CASSLVAGGQLFF.

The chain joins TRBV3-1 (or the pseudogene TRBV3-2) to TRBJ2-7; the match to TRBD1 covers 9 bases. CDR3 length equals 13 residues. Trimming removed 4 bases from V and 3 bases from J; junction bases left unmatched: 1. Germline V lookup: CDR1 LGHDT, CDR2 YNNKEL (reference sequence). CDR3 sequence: CASSRQGVYEQYF. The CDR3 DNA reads TGTGCCAGCAGCCGACAGGGGGTCTACGAGCAGTACTTC.

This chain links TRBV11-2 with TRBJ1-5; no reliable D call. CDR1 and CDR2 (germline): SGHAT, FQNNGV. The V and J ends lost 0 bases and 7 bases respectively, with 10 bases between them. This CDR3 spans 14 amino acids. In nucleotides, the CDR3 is TGTGCCAGCAGCTTAGAGACACCTCCGCAGCCCCAGCATTTT. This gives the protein CASSLETPPQPQHF.